The source of this T cell receptor (beta chain) is a study of shared clonotypes between healthy human individuals. Measured with immunoSEQ multiplex PCR; TCRdb has only the in-frame clones, and not every one. The profile shows 2,500,000 or so clones, roughly 93% of them singletons. About this clone itself: The same CDR3 can be traced to other DNA sequences in this sample.

The origin of this receptor is a man between 18 and 35 years old in good health. Some clones in this sample may be carry-over from other donors' samples. Input material: naive CD4+ T cells from PBMCs. The subset denotes: CD45RA+ positively selected.

The CDR3 DNA follows: TGTGCCAGCAGCTTAGAGGGTACCGGGGAGCTGTTTTTT. Translated: CASSLEGTGELFF. This chain connects TRBV7-9 to TRBJ2-2; D gene uncertain. Trimming removed 1 base from V and 5 bases from J, with 5 bases in between. CDR1 and CDR2 from the germline V gene are SEHNR and FQNEAQ (reference sequence). The CDR3 consists of 13 residues.